This T cell receptor (beta chain) was retrieved from a study of control samples from healthy donors and cancer patients. The V end lost 6 bases, the J end lost 2 bases, and 17 bases lay between the germline ends. This CDR3 spans 15 amino acids. Germline values: CDR1 LGHDT, CDR2 YNNKEL (reference sequence). Assay used: immunoSEQ multiplex PCR; TCRdb lists only in-frame clones, some missing. The sample yields about 15,000 clones, 75% to 90% seen once. This clone came up a few times. The rearrangement uses TRBV3-1 (or the pseudogene TRBV3-2) and TRBJ2-7, with D possibly called TRBD1 or TRBD2 (5 bases each). The specimen sequenced was PBMCs. This TCR derives from a woman aged 70-85 years with colorectal cancer. CDR3 sequence reads: CASSLRDRATYEQYF. The CDR3 nucleotides read TGTGCCAGCAGTCTCCGGGACCGCGCGACCTACGAGCAGTACTTC.